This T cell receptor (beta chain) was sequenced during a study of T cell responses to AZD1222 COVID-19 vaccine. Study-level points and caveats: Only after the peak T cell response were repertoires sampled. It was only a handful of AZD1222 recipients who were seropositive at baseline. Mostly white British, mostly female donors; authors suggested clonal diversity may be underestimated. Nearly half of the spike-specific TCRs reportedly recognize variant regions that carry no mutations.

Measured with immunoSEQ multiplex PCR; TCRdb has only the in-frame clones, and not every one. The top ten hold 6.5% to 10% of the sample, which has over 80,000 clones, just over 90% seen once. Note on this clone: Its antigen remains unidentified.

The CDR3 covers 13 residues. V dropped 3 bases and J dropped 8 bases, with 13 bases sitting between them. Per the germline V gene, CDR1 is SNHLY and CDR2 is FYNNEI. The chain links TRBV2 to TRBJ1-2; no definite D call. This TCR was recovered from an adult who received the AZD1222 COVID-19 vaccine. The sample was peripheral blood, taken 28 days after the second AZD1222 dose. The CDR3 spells CASSDGGLRGYTF. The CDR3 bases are TGTGCCAGCAGTGATGGAGGGTTGAGGGGCTACACCTTC. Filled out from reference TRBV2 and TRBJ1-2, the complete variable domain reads EPEVTQTPSHQVTQMGQEVILRCVPISNHLYFYWYRQILGQKVEFLVSFYNNEISEKSEIFDDQFSVERPDGSNFTLKIRSTKLEDSAMYFCASSDGGLRGYTFGSGTRLTVV.